This T cell receptor beta chain was identified during a study of T cell repertoires in cytomegalovirus infection (dated by TCRdb to the late 2010s). Describing the broader study: Donor HLA type was relevant to the analysis, as public TCR beta signatures indicated carriage of CMV infection together with the matching HLA type.

To note about this clonotype: What this receptor recognizes is not known. Qualities for individual bases were not recorded, and no much larger clone is one base off.

What the research found in general, with its limitations: The ex vivo response was dominated by HLA-C-restricted CMV-specific TCR beta clonotypes, and the single most frequent clonotype in two of eight donors was supplied by these HLA-C-restricted clonotypes. In both this cohort and an independent roughly 350-donor cohort, the cumulative frequency of public TCR beta family members distinguished carriers of CMV infection plus the relevant HLA type.

Sequencer: Illumina HiSeq 1500. Starting from the raw public reads, TCRdb applied fastp trimming at Q25, assembled clones with MiXCR and retained in-frame beta chains. A single entry per CDR3 protein holds the most common genes and DNA from its merged rows. Recorded for this sample are hundreds of thousands of distinct CDR3 sequences; roughly 26% of them occurred a single time. 8% of the sample belongs to the ten largest clones. From a lookup of the germline V gene, CDR1 and CDR2 are SQVTM and ANQGSEA. V drops 3 bases and J drops 6 bases, leaving 6 bases in between. The CDR3, cysteine through phenylalanine, is 11 amino acids long. Just the 33-base CDR3 DNA is kept, in frame starting at base 1.

The clonotype was recovered from a human donor in good health (CMV status not recorded). Some clones in this sample may be carry-over from other donors' samples. Source material: CD8+ T cells from PBMCs. This receptor chain uses TRBV29-1 and TRBJ2-1; the D gene identity is not certain. CDR3 sequence: CSVDHGNEQFF. The DNA is TGCAGCGTTGACCATGGCAATGAGCAGTTCTTC.